Listed below are T cell receptor beta chains from one sample, sequenced in a study of T-cell reconstitution after alpha-beta-depleted transplantation in children. Using its own MiXCR run on the PCR reads, TCRdb lists one record per CDR3 protein. The data hold approximately 400,000 distinct CDR3 sequences, with around 15% observed a single time. The starting material was PBMCs, mostly from graft donor cells, obtained 360 days after TCRalphabeta/CD19-depleted stem cell transplant. The receptors here all came from a boy in the first two years of life who had a stem cell transplant for Wiskott-Aldrich syndrome, so the T cells may come from the graft donor. Both conserved end residues are part of each CDR3. Each record gives: D gene, V gene, J gene, clone size, CDR3 protein, CDR3 DNA. D genes are given only for firm matches. Some rows mark clone size as missing; the rest say once, few, many or name a class of expanded clone.

-	TRBV6-1	TRBJ1-2	once	CATSEKGRRGYTF	TGTGCCACCTCTGAGAAGGGGCGCCGAGGCTACACCTTC
TRBD2	TRBV5-5	TRBJ2-7	few	CASRTGTRLYEQYF	TGTGCCAGCAGAACCGGGACTAGACTTTACGAGCAGTACTTC
TRBD2	TRBV11-2	TRBJ2-7	-	CASSLDRTSGVTYEQYF	TGTGCCAGCAGCTTAGATCGAACTAGCGGGGTGACCTACGAGCAGTACTTC
-	TRBV12-3/TRBV12-4	TRBJ2-1	-	CASSGLRLVNFF	TGTGCCAGCAGTGGGCTTCGACTAGTTAATTTCTTC
TRBD1	TRBV10-3	TRBJ2-5	few	CAISDGTGVFQETQYF	TGTGCCATCAGTGATGGGACAGGGGTTTTCCAAGAGACCCAGTACTTC
-	TRBV5-1	TRBJ2-7	-	CASSGPGAYEQYF	TGCGCCAGCAGCGGCCCAGGAGCCTACGAGCAGTACTTC
-	TRBV27	TRBJ2-6	few	CASSLFGVVGANVLTF	TGTGCCAGCAGTTTATTCGGGGTGGTTGGGGCCAACGTCCTGACTTTC
TRBD2	TRBV4-1	TRBJ2-3	few	CASRGGKADTQYF	TGCGCCAGCAGGGGGGGGAAGGCAGATACGCAGTATTTT
-	TRBV20-1	TRBJ2-5	-	CSAELETQYF	TGCAGTGCGGAGTTGGAGACCCAGTACTTC
TRBD2	TRBV27	TRBJ2-7	few	CASAIGLAGYEQYF	TGTGCCAGCGCTATCGGACTAGCTGGCTACGAGCAGTACTTC
-	TRBV11-2	TRBJ2-1	-	CASSSYLDRPAYNEQFF	TGTGCCAGCAGCTCGTATTTAGACAGGCCCGCCTACAATGAGCAGTTCTTC
-	TRBV11-2	TRBJ2-1	many	CASGNWGSYEQFF	TGTGCCAGCGGGAATTGGGGTTCGTATGAGCAGTTCTTC
-	TRBV20-1	TRBJ2-1	few	CSATLMGGPYNEQFF	TGCAGTGCTACCTTGATGGGCGGGCCGTACAATGAGCAGTTCTTC
TRBD1	TRBV12-3/TRBV12-4	TRBJ1-5	few	CASTLGQSNQPQHF	TGTGCCAGCACCCTGGGACAGAGCAATCAGCCCCAGCATTTT
-	TRBV12-3/TRBV12-4	TRBJ2-5	-	CASSPPPLGRWETQYF	TGTGCCAGCAGTCCGCCACCCCTGGGAAGGTGGGAGACCCAGTACTTC
-	TRBV5-1	TRBJ2-7	few	CASSSSSGFGEQYF	TGCGCCAGCAGCTCATCGTCGGGTTTCGGCGAGCAGTACTTC
-	TRBV12-3/TRBV12-4	TRBJ2-1	few	CASSFQGGYNEQFF	TGTGCCAGCAGTTTCCAGGGGGGGTACAATGAGCAGTTCTTC
TRBD2	TRBV20-1	TRBJ2-1	few	CSARWIAGVGEQFF	TGCAGTGCTAGGTGGATAGCGGGAGTAGGTGAGCAGTTCTTC
-	TRBV5-1	TRBJ2-7	-	CASSPRTAPIGEQYF	TGCGCCAGCAGCCCACGGACTGCTCCTATAGGAGAGCAGTACTTC
TRBD2	TRBV7-6	TRBJ2-5	few	CASSSDRTSGLKTQYF	TGTGCCAGCAGCTCTGATCGGACTAGCGGGCTAAAGACCCAGTACTTC
TRBD1	TRBV13	TRBJ2-1	few	CASSLVRDRGINEQFF	TGTGCCAGCAGCTTAGTCCGGGACAGGGGCATAAATGAGCAGTTCTTC
-	TRBV20-1	TRBJ2-1	few	CSARSPGTVRENEQFF	TGCAGTGCTAGATCCCCCGGAACAGTTAGGGAAAATGAGCAGTTCTTC
TRBD1	TRBV3-1	TRBJ2-7	-	CASSRTRRQGVSEQYF	TGTGCCAGCAGCCGCACCCGGAGACAGGGAGTAAGTGAGCAGTACTTC
TRBD1	TRBV2	TRBJ2-2	many	CASRRQGWTGELFF	TGTGCCAGCAGAAGACAGGGTTGGACCGGGGAGCTGTTTTTT
-	TRBV29-1	TRBJ2-1	many	CSVEDWNF	TGCAGCGTTGAAGATTGGAACTTC
-	TRBV11-2	TRBJ1-5	-	CASSLQGIHQPQHF	TGTGCCAGCAGCTTACAGGGGATCCATCAGCCCCAGCATTTT
TRBD1	TRBV9	TRBJ2-2	-	CASSGGQGYTGELFF	TGTGCCAGCAGCGGGGGACAGGGGTACACCGGGGAGCTGTTTTTT
-	TRBV28	TRBJ2-1	-	CASSFAGGLYNEQFF	TGTGCCAGCAGTTTCGCGGGTGGGTTATACAATGAGCAGTTCTTC
-	TRBV7-9	TRBJ2-1	-	CASTKRGRELYNEQFF	TGTGCCAGCACCAAGAGGGGGCGGGAACTCTACAATGAGCAGTTCTTC
TRBD1	TRBV27	TRBJ2-1	-	CASSISRRGHNEQFF	TGTGCCAGCAGCATTAGCCGAAGGGGGCACAATGAGCAGTTCTTC
TRBD2	TRBV11-1	TRBJ2-3	once	CASSFGTSGGISTDTQYF	TGTGCCAGCAGCTTCGGGACTAGCGGGGGGATTAGCACAGATACGCAGTATTTT